This T cell receptor beta chain originates from a study of cytomegalovirus exposure and HLA in healthy donors. Study results and limitations: A highly shared variant cluster was judged a likely technical artifact. In an earlier analysis, productive rearrangement rates for most beta V segments clustered near 87% or 30%.

Note on this clone: What it binds is not known.

Germline V gene sequence: CDR1 SGDLS, CDR2 YYNGEE. Trimming removed 0 bases from V and 6 bases from J; junction bases left unmatched: 12. This CDR3 spans 17 amino acids. This PCR relied on a set of 60 Vbeta primers and 13 Jbeta primers. Assay: immunoSEQ multiplex PCR; the TCRdb copy retains only in-frame clones and omits some. The repertoire consists of approximately 260,000 clones, with roughly 81% occurring once and the leading ten covering 2%. The sample was PBMCs. This receptor was obtained from a woman in her 40s in good health and CMV-seropositive. The gene calls are TRBV9 and TRBJ2-1; TRBD2 matches 7 bases. The DNA for the CDR3 is TGTGCCAGCAGCGTAGCTAGCGCCAACTGGGGGGGCAATGAGCAGTTCTTC. This gives the protein CASSVASANWGGNEQFF.